This entry lists 30 T cell receptor beta chains sequenced from one sample in a study of T-cell reconstitution after alpha-beta-depleted transplantation in children. The TCRbeta library incorporated unique molecular identifiers. TCRdb itself ran the PCR reads through MiXCR, one entry per CDR3 protein. Of a few hundred thousand distinct CDR3 sequences in the sample, approximately 12% were seen once. Material: PBMCs from the stem cell graft donor, obtained from the stem cell graft. The receptor source for this set is a human donor who donated a stem cell graft to a child with combined immunodeficiency.

The rearrangement uses TRBV6-5 and TRBJ2-4; D uncertain. The CDR3 loop spans 17 amino acids. Germline lookup yields CDR1 MNHEY and CDR2 SVGAGI. Trimming stripped 0 bases from V and 7 bases from J, with 19 bases between. The CDR3 sequence is CASSYSIGGGVKNIQYF. In DNA form, the CDR3 reads TGTGCCAGCAGTTACTCGATAGGCGGTGGAGTAAAGAACATTCAGTACTTC.

The genes are TRBV7-8 and TRBJ2-3; D might be TRBD1 (5 bases). The CDR3 extends over 15 amino acids. Looked up from germline, CDR1 is SGHVS and CDR2 is FQNEAQ. Between the trimmed V and J ends, which lost 2 bases and 6 bases, there was a span of 15 bases. DNA of the CDR3: TGTGCCAGCAGCTTAAGATCCAGGGCTGGGGATACGCAGTATTTT. As protein: CASSLRSRAGDTQYF.

The chain joins TRBV20-1 to TRBJ2-5; 11 bases line up with TRBD2. CDR1 and CDR2 (germline): DFQATT, SNEGSKA (reference sequence). Germline trimming cut 7 bases from V and 0 bases from J; bases unmatched to any gene: 4. This CDR3 comprises 14 residues. The DNA of the CDR3 is TGCAGTGTAGGGACTAGCGGAAACCAAGAGACCCAGTACTTC. It specifies CSVGTSGNQETQYF.

The chain combines TRBV12-3 or TRBV12-4 with TRBJ1-1; D gene unclear. This CDR3 has 16 residues. The V gene lost 5 bases and the J gene lost 2 bases, with 18 bases spanning the gap. In nucleotides, the CDR3 is TGTGCCAGCAGTCCCGCGCCAGCTATTATTAACACTGAAGCTTTCTTT. The encoded protein is CASSPAPAIINTEAFF.

This clonotype was detected a few times. The CDR3 sequence is CATRVTGTGGRDTQYF. CDR3 DNA: TGTGCCACTAGAGTTACCGGGACAGGGGGCCGGGATACGCAGTATTTT. The chain is built from TRBV19 and TRBJ2-3; TRBD1 matches 12 bases. CDR1 is LNHDA, CDR2 SQIVND, per germline (reference sequence). CDR3 length: 16 amino acids. Trimming at V came to 10 bases and at J to 6 bases, leaving 14 bases not matched to a gene.

The rearrangement links TRBV27 to TRBJ2-3; 13 nucleotides align to TRBD2. The CDR3 loop spans 18 amino acids. Germline lookup yields CDR1 MNHEY and CDR2 SMNVEV (reference sequence). Trimming removed 3 bases from V and 8 bases from J; junction bases left unmatched: 14. CDR3 DNA sequence: TGTGCCAGCAGTTTTTTTGGGAGAGGACTAGCGGGAGTGGGTACGCAGTATTTT. It yields the protein CASSFFGRGLAGVGTQYF.

This chain uses TRBV14 with TRBJ1-1; D remains ambiguous. V gave up 0 bases and J gave up 6 bases, with 8 bases separating them. CDR1 is SGHDN and CDR2 is FVKESK in the germline V gene. The CDR3 runs to 13 residues. The CDR3 region is CASSQDPLPEAFF. For the CDR3, the DNA is TGTGCCAGCAGCCAAGATCCCCTGCCTGAAGCTTTCTTT. Supplemented by reference TRBV14 and TRBJ1-1, the full variable domain reads EAGVTQFPSHSVIEKGQTVTLRCDPISGHDNLYWYRRVMGKEIKFLLHFVKESKQDESGMPNNRFLAERTGGTYSTLKVQPAELEDSGVYFCASSQDPLPEAFFGQGTRLTVV.

This clonotype was seen ten or more times. The V call is TRBV5-1, the J call TRBJ2-3, with 7 bases fitting TRBD2. The CDR3 loop spans 17 amino acids. V trimming: 0 bases; J trimming: 6 bases; junction bases outside the gene matches: 13. Germline lookup yields CDR1 SGHRS and CDR2 YFSETQ. The CDR3 nucleotides are TGCGCCAGCAGCTTGGAACCCGGGACTACCTATTCGGATACGCAGTATTTT. Residues: CASSLEPGTTYSDTQYF.

This clonotype was counted many times. This chain uses TRBV7-2 with TRBJ2-7; a weak D match, TRBD2 (6 bases). The CDR3 covers 14 residues. The germline gives CDR1 SGHTA, CDR2 FQGNSA. V shed 4 bases and J shed 2 bases, with 12 bases lying between them. CDR3 amino acids: CASSSRDSAYEQYF. The CDR3 DNA reads TGTGCCAGCAGCTCCCGGGACTCCGCCTACGAGCAGTACTTC. The entire variable domain, with the rest obtained from reference TRBV7-2 and TRBJ2-7, is as follows: GAGVSQSPSNKVTEKGKDVELRCDPISGHTALYWYRQSLGQGLEFLIYFQGNSAPDKSGLPSDRFSAERTGGSVSTLTIQRTQQEDSAVYLCASSSRDSAYEQYFGPGTRLTVT.

This clonotype has more than one count but fewer than ten. The rearrangement joins TRBV6-4 to TRBJ2-3, with 8 bases that match TRBD2. In germline, CDR1 is MRHNA, CDR2 SNTAGT. V lost 0 bases to trimming and J lost 1 base; unmatched junction nucleotides: 12. This CDR3 region has 19 residues. The CDR3 nucleotides are TGTGCCAGCAGTGACTCGGATAGCGGGACCCTGGCTGGCACAGATACGCAGTATTTT. It yields the protein CASSDSDSGTLAGTDTQYF.

The rearrangement joins TRBV4-3 to TRBJ2-7; D unresolved. V lost 2 bases, J lost 1 base, and 9 bases lay in between. CDR1 is LGHNA and CDR2 is YSLEER in the germline V gene. This CDR3 comprises 14 residues. As DNA, the CDR3 is TGCGCCAGCAGCCAAAGGGTCGGTTCCTACGAGCAGTACTTC. This encodes CASSQRVGSYEQYF.

This clonotype was seen repeatedly, ten times or more. This chain joins TRBV4-2 and TRBJ2-2; D may be TRBD2 (6 bases). Germline CDR1 and CDR2: LGHNA and YNFKEQ. V was clipped by 0 bases and J by 3 bases, with 8 bases between them. CDR3 size: 15 residues. CDR3 region: CASSQEDYYTGELFF. CDR3 DNA sequence: TGTGCCAGCAGCCAAGAGGACTACTACACCGGGGAGCTGTTTTTT.

This clonotype was counted only a few times. This chain connects TRBV2 to TRBJ2-1; the match to TRBD2 covers 9 bases. This CDR3 spans 15 amino acids. Germline V gives CDR1 SNHLY, CDR2 FYNNEI. With V trimmed by 3 bases and J by 3 bases, 3 bases remained unmatched. The CDR3 spells CASSDRAGGYNEQFF. CDR3 DNA: TGTGCCAGCAGTGACCGAGCGGGAGGCTACAATGAGCAGTTCTTC. Full variable domain (outside the CDR3, taken from reference TRBV2 and TRBJ2-1): EPEVTQTPSHQVTQMGQEVILRCVPISNHLYFYWYRQILGQKVEFLVSFYNNEISEKSEIFDDQFSVERPDGSNFTLKIRSTKLEDSAMYFCASSDRAGGYNEQFFGPGTRLTVL.

This sequence joins TRBV7-8 and TRBJ1-5, with TRBD1 as a possible D gene (5 bases). The CDR3 has 17 amino acids. Per germline, CDR1 SGHVS and CDR2 FQNEAQ. V gave up 3 bases and J gave up 4 bases, with 19 bases separating them. CDR3 sequence reads: CASSFQKVGRENQPQHF. CDR3 coding DNA: TGTGCCAGCAGCTTCCAGAAGGTGGGGCGGGAAAATCAGCCCCAGCATTTT.

This clonotype was seen at least ten times. V and J are TRBV9 and TRBJ2-4; possibly TRBD2 for D (5 bases). The CDR3 contains 15 residues. V lost 0 bases to trimming and J lost 2 bases, with 9 bases between them. Germline V gene sequence: CDR1 SGDLS, CDR2 YYNGEE. This CDR3 is CASSVGRGTKNIQYF. For the CDR3, the DNA is TGTGCCAGCAGCGTAGGTCGGGGTACCAAAAACATTCAGTACTTC.

The table lists this clonotype with many counts. The chain has TRBV12-3 or TRBV12-4 and TRBJ1-5; D is unresolved. The CDR3 contains 14 residues. V lost 3 bases and J lost 4, with 10 bases in between. The chain's CDR3 is CASSFEDGNQPQHF. For the CDR3, the DNA is TGTGCCAGCAGTTTCGAGGACGGGAATCAGCCCCAGCATTTT.

Many counts were recorded for this clonotype. The chain carries TRBV6-2 or TRBV6-3 and TRBJ2-3; 8 positions agree with TRBD2. V lost 5 bases to trimming and J lost 8 bases; unmatched junction nucleotides: 6. Germline V gene sequence: CDR1 MNHEY, CDR2 SVGEGT. CDR3 size: 13 residues. The CDR3 loop reads CASSQTSGATQYF. In DNA form, the CDR3 reads TGTGCCAGCAGTCAAACTAGCGGCGCTACGCAGTATTTT.

In this sample, this clonotype turned up a few times. The chain combines TRBV9 with TRBJ2-4; 9 nucleotides agree with TRBD2. Germline V gene sequence: CDR1 SGDLS, CDR2 YYNGEE. V was pared by 4 bases and J by 1 base, with 3 bases of the junction left unmatched. The length of the CDR3 is 15 residues. The CDR3, as DNA: TGTGCCAGCAGCCCTAGCGGGACGGCCAAAAACATTCAGTACTTC. This codes for CASSPSGTAKNIQYF.

The gene calls are TRBV28 and TRBJ2-7; 9 positions agree with TRBD1. CDR3 length: 15 amino acids. Losses at the gene ends were 3 bases for V and 5 bases for J; bases not matched to a gene: 8. CDR1 is MDHEN, CDR2 SYDVKM, per germline. CDR3 coding DNA: TGTGCCAGCAGTTTCATGGGACAGGGCGGCCACGAGCAGTACTTC. Protein: CASSFMGQGGHEQYF.

This clonotype has a handful of counts. The V gene is TRBV12-3 or TRBV12-4, the J gene TRBJ1-4, with D uncertain. Trimming took off 5 bases at V and 8 bases at J, with 15 bases between the two ends. CDR3 size: 14 residues. The CDR3 sequence is CASSKRSQGEKLFF. The CDR3 region has the DNA TGTGCCAGCAGTAAGAGGTCCCAAGGGGAAAAACTGTTTTTT.

This clonotype was recorded many times. The chain is built from TRBV6-2 or TRBV6-3 and TRBJ2-6, with D tentatively TRBD2 (5 bases). V lost 6 bases to trimming and J lost 0 bases, with 15 bases between them. The germline CDR1 and CDR2 sequences are MNHEY and SVGEGT. The CDR3 is 17 amino acids. CDR3 sequence reads: CASSGGAAASGANVLTF. CDR3 bases: TGTGCCAGCAGCGGAGGAGCTGCGGCCTCTGGGGCCAACGTCCTGACTTTC.

About this clonotype itself: A single base separates this from a much larger clone, so it may be a read error. Since no conserved phenylalanine or tryptophan closes the CDR3, a read error is the likely cause. The CDR3 coding sequence is TGCAGCGTTGGGGACTTGGGGGAAAAACTGTTTGTT. Translating it yields CSVGDLGEKLFV. The J gene is TRBJ1-4, the V gene TRBV29-1, with D possibly being TRBD1 (5 bases). The CDR3 runs 12 residues. Trimming removed 4 bases from V and 8 bases from J, with 11 bases in between. CDR1 is SQVTM, CDR2 ANQGSEA, per germline.

This clonotype has at least ten counts. The chain is built from TRBV6-6 and TRBJ1-1; D remains unclear. The V gene lost 8 bases and the J gene lost 0 bases, with 10 bases spanning the gap. This CDR3 has 13 amino acids. Looked up from germline, CDR1 is MNHNY and CDR2 is SVGAGI (reference sequence). The CDR3 reads CASLGNMNTEAFF. DNA of the CDR3: TGTGCCAGCTTGGGAAACATGAACACTGAAGCTTTCTTT.

This clonotype has only a few counts. V gene TRBV4-3 combines with J gene TRBJ2-1; TRBD2 is a possible D gene (5 bases). Germline V gives CDR1 LGHNA, CDR2 YSLEER. The CDR3 has 17 residues. V lost 4 bases to trimming and J lost 4 bases, with 20 bases between them. CDR3 amino acids: CASSRLISASIYNEQFF. The CDR3 bases are TGCGCCAGCAGCCGCCTAATCAGTGCTAGCATATACAATGAGCAGTTCTTC.

At least ten counts were recorded for this clonotype. The chain carries TRBV5-1 and TRBJ2-3, with D perhaps TRBD1 or TRBD2 (7 bases each). Germline V gene data show CDR1 as SGHRS and CDR2 as YFSETQ. The CDR3 is made up of 16 amino acids. The V gene lost 2 bases and the J gene lost 0 bases, with 13 bases spanning the gap. The CDR3 protein is CASSLQGRGSTDTQYF. The CDR3 coding sequence is TGCGCCAGCAGCTTACAGGGGAGGGGAAGCACAGATACGCAGTATTTT.

This clonotype was recorded many times. For the CDR3, the DNA is TGCAGCGTTGGGGTCCCGACCGCCGACAATGAGCAGTTCTTC. It specifies CSVGVPTADNEQFF. The rearrangement uses TRBV29-1 and TRBJ2-1, with D unresolved. Germline V gives CDR1 SQVTM, CDR2 ANQGSEA. The CDR3 has 14 amino acids. The V gene lost 4 bases and the J gene lost 5 bases, with 15 bases spanning the gap.

The sample holds many counts of this clonotype. This sequence joins TRBV20-1 and TRBJ2-5; 7 positions agree with TRBD1. Trimming removed 5 bases from V and 4 bases from J; junction bases left unmatched: 13. Germline V gene sequence: CDR1 DFQATT, CDR2 SNEGSKA (reference sequence). The CDR3 is 15 amino acids. The CDR3 bases are TGCAGTGCTGAATCCCCCGGGACAGCCAGAGAGACCCAGTACTTC. Amino acid sequence: CSAESPGTARETQYF.

This clonotype has ten or more counts. The chain employs TRBV15 and TRBJ1-1, with D uncertain. Germline V lookup: CDR1 LNHNV, CDR2 YYDKDF (reference sequence). V dropped 5 bases and J dropped 0 bases, with 13 bases sitting between them. The CDR3 covers 15 residues. CDR3 nucleotide sequence: TGTGCCACCAGCCCCCCTCGGAGATTGAACACTGAAGCTTTCTTT. Protein product: CATSPPRRLNTEAFF.

This clonotype has just a few counts. V gene TRBV7-9 combines with J gene TRBJ1-1, with D possibly matching TRBD1 (6 bases). The CDR3 sequence is 13 residues long. V was trimmed by 3 bases and J by 8 bases, leaving 13 bases between them. The germline CDR1 and CDR2 sequences are SEHNR and FQNEAQ (reference sequence). Here the CDR3 reads CASSFPWTDEAFF. The CDR3 DNA is TGTGCCAGCAGCTTCCCCTGGACAGACGAAGCTTTCTTT.

This clonotype was counted only a few times. The rearrangement joins TRBV7-9 to TRBJ2-7; TRBD1 matches at 12 bases. V shed 5 bases and J 2 bases; nucleotides not matched to a gene: 4. Germline V gives CDR1 SEHNR, CDR2 FQNEAQ (reference sequence). The CDR3 spans 15 residues. CDR3 region: CASSPRDRGPYEQYF. The CDR3, as DNA: TGTGCCAGCAGCCCCCGGGACAGGGGGCCCTACGAGCAGTACTTC. The complete variable domain, with remaining parts taken from reference TRBV7-9 and TRBJ2-7, reads DTGVSQNPRHKITKRGQNVTFRCDPISEHNRLYWYRQTLGQGPEFLTYFQNEAQLEKSRLLSDRFSAERPKGSFSTLEIQRTEQGDSAMYLCASSPRDRGPYEQYFGPGTRLTVT.